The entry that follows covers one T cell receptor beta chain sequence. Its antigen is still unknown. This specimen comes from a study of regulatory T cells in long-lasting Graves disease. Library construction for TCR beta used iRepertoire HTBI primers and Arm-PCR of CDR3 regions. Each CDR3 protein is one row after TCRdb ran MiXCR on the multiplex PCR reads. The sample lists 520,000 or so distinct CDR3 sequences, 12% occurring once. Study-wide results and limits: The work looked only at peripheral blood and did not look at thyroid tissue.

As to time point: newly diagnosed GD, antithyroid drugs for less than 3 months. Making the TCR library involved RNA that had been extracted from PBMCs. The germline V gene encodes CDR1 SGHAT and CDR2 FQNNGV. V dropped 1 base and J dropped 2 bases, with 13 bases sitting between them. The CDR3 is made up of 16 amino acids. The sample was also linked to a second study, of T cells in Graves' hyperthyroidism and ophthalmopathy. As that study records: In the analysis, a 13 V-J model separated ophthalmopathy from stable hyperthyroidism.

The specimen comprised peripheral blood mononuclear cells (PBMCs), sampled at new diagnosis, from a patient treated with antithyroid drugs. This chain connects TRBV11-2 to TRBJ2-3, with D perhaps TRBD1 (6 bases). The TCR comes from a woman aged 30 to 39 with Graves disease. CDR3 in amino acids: CASSLGAGTLTDTQYF. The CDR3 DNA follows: TGTGCCAGCAGCTTAGGCGCCGGGACACTCACAGATACGCAGTATTTT.